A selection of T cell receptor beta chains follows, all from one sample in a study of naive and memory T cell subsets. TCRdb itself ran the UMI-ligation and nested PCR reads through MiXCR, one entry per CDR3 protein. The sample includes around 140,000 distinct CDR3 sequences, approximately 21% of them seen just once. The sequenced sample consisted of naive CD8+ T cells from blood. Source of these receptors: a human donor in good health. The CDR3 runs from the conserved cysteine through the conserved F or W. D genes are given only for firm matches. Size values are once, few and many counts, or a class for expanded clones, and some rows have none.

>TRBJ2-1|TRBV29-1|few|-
TGCAGCGTTGAAATTCTAGTCCGGCAGGGGTATGCTGAGCAGTTCTTC
CSVEILVRQGYAEQFF
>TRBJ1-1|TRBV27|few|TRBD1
TGTGCCAGCAGTTTGACAGGGTATGGGAACACTGAAGCTTTCTTT
CASSLTGYGNTEAFF
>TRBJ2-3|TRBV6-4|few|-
TGTGCCAGCAGCCCAGCGGGCAGCACAGATACGCAGTATTTT
CASSPAGSTDTQYF
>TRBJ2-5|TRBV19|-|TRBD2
TGTGCCAGTACGATAGCGGGAGGGTTCCAAGAGACCCAGTACTTC
CASTIAGGFQETQYF
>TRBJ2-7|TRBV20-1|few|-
TGCAGTGCTAGGGCCAACCCCTCCTACGAGCAGTACTTC
CSARANPSYEQYF
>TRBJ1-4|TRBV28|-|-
TGTGCCAGCAGGCGGGACCTGTGGGGAAATGAAAAACTGTTTTTT
CASRRDLWGNEKLFF
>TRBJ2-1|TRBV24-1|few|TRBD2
TGTGCCACCAGTGATCCGGCTAGCGGGAGTAATGAGCAGTTCTTC
CATSDPASGSNEQFF
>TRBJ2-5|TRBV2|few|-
TGTGCCAGCAGGAGGTGGACAGAGAACCAAGAGACCCAGTACTTC
CASRRWTENQETQYF
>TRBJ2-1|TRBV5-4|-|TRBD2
TGTGCCAGCAGCTCCCGGCTAGCGGGACCCCCCTACAATGAGCAGTTCTTC
CASSSRLAGPPYNEQFF
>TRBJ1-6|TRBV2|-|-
TGTGCCAGCGCCACCCCCCTCCACTTT
CASATPLHF
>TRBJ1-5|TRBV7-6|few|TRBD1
TGTGCCAGCAGCGCCGGACAGGGCTCCAGCAATCAGCCCCAGCATTTT
CASSAGQGSSNQPQHF
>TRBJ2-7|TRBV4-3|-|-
TGCGCCAGCAGCCAAGAATTGTCGGTTGGGATGTACGAGCAGTACTTC
CASSQELSVGMYEQYF
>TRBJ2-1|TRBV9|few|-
TGTGCCAGCAGCCCCATTGGGGGGACACGACTGAACCCGAGCTCCTACAATGAGCAGTTCTTC
CASSPIGGTRLNPSSYNEQFF
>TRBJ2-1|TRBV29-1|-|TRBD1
TGCAGCGTTGAATCGCTCCGCAGGGGGCTAGACAATGAGCAGTTCTTC
CSVESLRRGLDNEQFF
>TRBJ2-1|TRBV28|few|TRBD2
TGTGCCAGCAGTTTAGCTGGACTAGCGGTCTACAATGAGCAGTTCTTC
CASSLAGLAVYNEQFF
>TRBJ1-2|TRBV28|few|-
TGTGCCAGCAGTAGCCTAAACTATGGCTACACCTTC
CASSSLNYGYTF
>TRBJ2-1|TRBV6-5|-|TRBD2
TGTGCCAGCAGTTACTCGATTACGGGAGGGAAGGGTGAGCAGTTCTTC
CASSYSITGGKGEQFF
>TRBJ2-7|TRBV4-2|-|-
TGTGCCAGCAGCCTCAGGGGAGGAGCCTCCTACGAGCAGTACTTC
CASSLRGGASYEQYF
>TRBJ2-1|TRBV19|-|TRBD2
TGTGCCAGTAGTATGTGGAGCGGGAGCTACAATGAGCAGTTCTTC
CASSMWSGSYNEQFF
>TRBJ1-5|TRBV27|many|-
TGTGCCAGCAGTTTATCAGGACAGCCTTATAGCAATCAGCCCCAGCATTTT
CASSLSGQPYSNQPQHF
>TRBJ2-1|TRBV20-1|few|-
TGCAGTGCTAGAGAGGTGGCGGAGAACTCCTACAATGAGCAGTTCTTC
CSAREVAENSYNEQFF
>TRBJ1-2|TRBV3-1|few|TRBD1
TGTGCCAGCAGCTCCCGGGACAGGGGTCTTTATGGCTACACCTTC
CASSSRDRGLYGYTF
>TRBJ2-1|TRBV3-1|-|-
TGTGCCAGCAGCCCGCCTTCGACGGGAAAGGGTTACAATGAGCAGTTCTTC
CASSPPSTGKGYNEQFF
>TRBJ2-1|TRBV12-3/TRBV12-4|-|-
TGTGCCAGCAGTGGATCGGGATCGCAGCAGTTCTTC
CASSGSGSQQFF
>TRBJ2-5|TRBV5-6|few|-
TGTGCCAGCAGAGTGGCTGTTAGGCCCTCGGAGACCCAGTACTTC
CASRVAVRPSETQYF
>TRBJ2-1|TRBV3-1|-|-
TGTGCCAGCAGCCAAGATCCCCTTGAGCAGTTCTTC
CASSQDPLEQFF
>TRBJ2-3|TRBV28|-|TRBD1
TGTGCCAGCAGCCATAGGGGGCTAAGCACAGATACGCAGTATTTT
CASSHRGLSTDTQYF
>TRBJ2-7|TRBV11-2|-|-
TGTGCCAGTTCCCTGACTGAAAACTACGAGCAGTACTTC
CASSLTENYEQYF
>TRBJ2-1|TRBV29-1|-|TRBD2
TGCAGCGTTGACGGCGGGGGCTACAATGAGCAGTTCTTC
CSVDGGGYNEQFF
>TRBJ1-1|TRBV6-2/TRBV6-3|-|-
TGTGCCAGCAGCCTTACGGGGGGTGTGGCTGAAGCTTTCTTT
CASSLTGGVAEAFF
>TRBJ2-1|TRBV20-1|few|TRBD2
TGCAGTGCTAGAGGACTAGCGGGTACCTACAATGAGCAGTTCTTC
CSARGLAGTYNEQFF
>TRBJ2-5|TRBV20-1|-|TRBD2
TGCAGTGCTAGAAGACTAGCGGAAGAGACCCAGTACTTC
CSARRLAEETQYF
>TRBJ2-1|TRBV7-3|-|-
TGTGCCAGCAGCTTGGGGGGAGGCCCCTACAATGAGCAGTTCTTC
CASSLGGGPYNEQFF
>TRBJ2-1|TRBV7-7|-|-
TGTGCTAGCAGCTTTAGAGCCGGGGCCGAGCAGTTCTTC
CASSFRAGAEQFF
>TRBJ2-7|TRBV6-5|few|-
TGTGCCAGCAGTCTCAGGGTGGCCCACGAGCAGTACTTC
CASSLRVAHEQYF
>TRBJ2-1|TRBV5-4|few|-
TGTGCCAGCAGCTTGGGGAGAGGTGCATGGGATGAGCAGTTCTTC
CASSLGRGAWDEQFF
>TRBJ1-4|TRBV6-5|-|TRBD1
TGTGCCAGCAGTTACTCCGGAGGGACAGGTGAAAAACTGTTTTTT
CASSYSGGTGEKLFF
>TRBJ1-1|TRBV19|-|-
TGTGCCAGTAGTATAATCGAGGGGAGTTCCACAGCGCACACTGAAGCTTTCTTT
CASSIIEGSSTAHTEAFF
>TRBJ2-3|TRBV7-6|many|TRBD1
TGTGCCAGCAGCTTAGAGGCGCAGGGGGCATCCACAGATACGCAGTATTTT
CASSLEAQGASTDTQYF
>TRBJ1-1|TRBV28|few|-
TGTGCCAGCAGTTTAGTGGAGGGGGGGACTGAAGCTTTCTTT
CASSLVEGGTEAFF
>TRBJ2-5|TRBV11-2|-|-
TGTGCCAGCAGCCCGAACTGGAGGGAGACCCAGTACTTC
CASSPNWRETQYF
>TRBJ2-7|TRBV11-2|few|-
TGTGCCAGCAGCTCACCGGGCTCTCGGGGTGTGCAGTACTTC
CASSSPGSRGVQYF
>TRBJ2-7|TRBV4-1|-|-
TGCGCCAGCAGCACAACTATCTCCTACGAGCAGTACTTC
CASSTTISYEQYF